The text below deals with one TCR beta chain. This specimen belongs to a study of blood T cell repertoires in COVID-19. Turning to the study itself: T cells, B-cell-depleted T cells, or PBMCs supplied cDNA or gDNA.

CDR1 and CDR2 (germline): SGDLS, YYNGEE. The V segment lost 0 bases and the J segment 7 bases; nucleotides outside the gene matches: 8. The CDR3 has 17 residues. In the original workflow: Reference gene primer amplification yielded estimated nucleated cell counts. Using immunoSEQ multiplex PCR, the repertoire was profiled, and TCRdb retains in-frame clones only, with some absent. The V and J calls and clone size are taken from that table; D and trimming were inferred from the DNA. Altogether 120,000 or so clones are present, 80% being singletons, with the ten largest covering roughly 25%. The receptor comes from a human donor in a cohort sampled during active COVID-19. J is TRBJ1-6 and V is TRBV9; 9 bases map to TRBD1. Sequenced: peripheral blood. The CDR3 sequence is CASSVGTFGTGNSPLHF. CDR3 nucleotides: TGTGCCAGCAGCGTAGGAACCTTTGGGACAGGGAATTCACCCCTCCACTTT.